What follows are 27 T cell receptor beta chains derived from one specimen sequenced in a study of T cell repertoires in cytomegalovirus infection. TCRdb re-analysed the reads in MiXCR, keeping a single row per CDR3 protein. Found here are around 550,000 distinct CDR3 sequences, about a quarter of them singletons; the top ten hold approximately 13%. The sample consisted of PBMCs. Every receptor here comes from a human donor in good health (CMV status not recorded). Some clones in this sample may be carry-over from other donors' samples.

This clonotype was seen a few times. The chain combines TRBV6-1 with TRBJ1-2; D is uncertain. The CDR3 extends over 13 amino acids. In germline, CDR1 is MNHNS, CDR2 SASEGT. V gave up 7 bases and J gave up 0 bases, with 9 bases separating them. This chain's CDR3 is CASTDGPNYGYTF. CDR3 nucleotide sequence: TGTGCCAGCACGGACGGACCTAACTATGGCTACACCTTC.

Ten or more counts support this clonotype. This chain connects TRBV7-2 to TRBJ2-2, with 10 bases identical to TRBD2. CDR3 size: 15 residues. V dropped 1 base and J dropped 8; count of bases not matched to a gene: 4. The germline V gene encodes CDR1 SGHTA and CDR2 FQGNSA. The CDR3 DNA sequence: TGTGCCAGCAGCTTAGATGCTAGCGGGAGAGGGGAGCTGTTTTTT. It codes for CASSLDASGRGELFF.

The chain carries TRBV5-4 and TRBJ1-2; D may be TRBD1 (5 bases). V was pared by 0 bases and J by 7 bases, with 10 bases between. From germline, CDR1 is SGHNT and CDR2 YYREEE (reference sequence). The CDR3 runs to 13 residues. The CDR3 loop reads CASSLEGSGGYTF. CDR3 nucleotide sequence: TGTGCCAGCAGCTTGGAGGGGTCCGGTGGCTACACCTTC.

Only a few counts were recorded for this clonotype. This chain links TRBV4-1 with TRBJ1-1; 9 bases line up with TRBD1. V shed 2 bases, J shed 7 bases, and the junction held 11 bases outside the gene matches. The CDR3 is 16 amino acids. From germline, CDR1 is MGHRA and CDR2 YSYEKL. The CDR3 here is CASSQPARDRENEAFF. The CDR3 DNA reads TGCGCCAGCAGCCAACCAGCTCGGGACAGGGAAAATGAAGCTTTCTTT.

This clonotype was picked up many times. The chain couples TRBV12-3 or TRBV12-4 to TRBJ2-5; no reliable D call. This CDR3 is built from 13 residues. Trimming cost V 6 bases and J 5 bases, with 13 bases left between them. In nucleotides, the CDR3 is TGTGCCAGCAGGTCGGGCCTCTTTGAGACCCAGTACTTC. Residues: CASRSGLFETQYF.

This clonotype was counted between two and nine times. The V gene is TRBV20-1, the J gene TRBJ1-2, with D maybe TRBD1 (5 bases). The CDR3 has 12 residues. The ends were cut back, 4 bases at V and 6 bases at J, with 12 bases in the middle. Germline V gene sequence: CDR1 DFQATT, CDR2 SNEGSKA (reference sequence). The CDR3 bases are TGCAGTGCTATTACCGGGACGGATGGCTACACCTTC. It is translated as CSAITGTDGYTF.

V gene TRBV7-9 combines with J gene TRBJ2-7; 7 bases align to TRBD1. Trimming took 5 bases from V and 7 from J; bases not matched to a gene: 11. Per the germline V gene, CDR1 is SEHNR and CDR2 is FQNEAQ (reference sequence). This CDR3 region has 14 residues. CDR3 nucleotides: TGTGCCAGCAGCCCGGGACAGCCGGGCAATGAGCAGTACGTC. This gives the protein CASSPGQPGNEQYV.

The chain uses TRBV6-2 or TRBV6-3 and TRBJ2-2; D remains ambiguous. V lost 3 bases and J 4 bases, leaving 12 bases between the germline ends. The CDR3 runs to 15 residues. Germline V gene sequence: CDR1 MNHEY, CDR2 SVGEGT. CDR3 amino acids: CASSYTRLSTGELFF. The CDR3 DNA follows: TGTGCCAGCAGTTATACGCGGTTGAGCACCGGGGAGCTGTTTTTT.

As regards this clonotype: The germline gene is not matched at one end of the junction; a read error may be the cause. The genes are TRBV6-1 and TRBJ2-4; D remains unclear. CDR1 MNHNS and CDR2 SASEGT come from the germline V gene. This CDR3 is built from 12 residues. DNA for the CDR3: TGTGCCAGCAGTGAAGGGTGGCGCGACGTCGGCTTC. It yields the protein CASSEGWRDVGF.

The rearrangement uses TRBV7-2 and TRBJ2-7; weak D call: TRBD1 (6 bases). CDR1 and CDR2 (germline): SGHTA, FQGNSA. The ends were cut back, 0 bases at V and 6 bases at J, with 12 bases in the middle. This CDR3 comprises 14 residues. This CDR3 reads CASSLAVTGPEQYF. As DNA, the CDR3 is TGTGCCAGCAGCTTAGCCGTGACAGGCCCCGAGCAGTACTTC.

The V gene is TRBV20-1, the J gene TRBJ2-7, with 7 positions matching TRBD2. Germline V gene sequence: CDR1 DFQATT, CDR2 SNEGSKA (reference sequence). This CDR3 region has 14 residues. The ends lost 4 bases at V and 0 bases at J; junction bases unmatched: 6. In DNA, the CDR3 is TGCAGTGCTACTAACGGGAGGAGCTCCTACGAGCAGTACTTC. Protein: CSATNGRSSYEQYF.

This clonotype showed up just a few times. V gene TRBV28 combines with J gene TRBJ2-2, with D uncertain. This CDR3 comprises 15 residues. Per the germline V gene, CDR1 is MDHEN and CDR2 is SYDVKM. Trimming cost V 6 bases and J 0 bases, with 11 bases left between them. The CDR3 loop reads CASSPSASNTGELFF. The CDR3 DNA reads TGTGCCAGCAGCCCTTCGGCATCGAACACCGGGGAGCTGTTTTTT.

This clonotype was counted between two and nine times. The rearrangement joins TRBV6-1 to TRBJ1-4; D perhaps matches TRBD1 (5 bases). V shed 8 bases and J shed 4 bases, with 14 bases lying between them. Looked up from germline, CDR1 is MNHNS and CDR2 is SASEGT. The CDR3 extends over 14 amino acids. The CDR3 nucleotides read TGTGCCAGCGGAAGGGACCGACTTAATGAAAAACTGTTTTTT. It specifies CASGRDRLNEKLFF.

The rearrangement links TRBV6-6 to TRBJ2-5; the D is unclear. The CDR3 loop spans 15 amino acids. With 1 base removed from V and 5 bases from J, the gap between germline ends came to 14 bases. The germline V gene encodes CDR1 MNHNY and CDR2 SVGAGI (reference sequence). In nucleotides, the CDR3 is TGTGCCAGCAGTTACTTCCTTCGCCGCCACGAGACCCAGTACTTC. It translates to CASSYFLRRHETQYF.

The rearrangement uses TRBV6-5 and TRBJ2-1; D is perhaps TRBD2 (5 bases). Germline V gene data show CDR1 as MNHEY and CDR2 as SVGAGI. V gave up 4 bases and J gave up 7 bases, with 17 bases separating them. The CDR3 runs to 15 residues. CDR3 amino acids: CASSSRTPGMNEQFF. In DNA form, the CDR3 reads TGTGCCAGCAGTTCTAGGACTCCTGGAATGAATGAGCAGTTCTTC.

The CDR3 spells CAMASGGTQYF. CDR3 in DNA: TGTGCAATGGCTAGCGGAGGGACGCAGTATTTT. The chain joins TRBV6-2 or TRBV6-3 to TRBJ2-3; 7 positions match TRBD2. In germline, CDR1 is MNHEY, CDR2 SVGEGT. This CDR3 has 11 amino acids.

The chain joins TRBV4-1 to TRBJ2-2, with 13 bases fitting TRBD2. Trimming took 3 bases from V and 2 from J; bases not matched to a gene: 3. This CDR3 region has 17 residues. Germline V gene lookup returns CDR1 MGHRA and CDR2 YSYEKL. The CDR3 region has the DNA TGCGCCAGCAGCCAGGGGACTAGCGGGATTAACACCGGGGAGCTGTTTTTT. Translated: CASSQGTSGINTGELFF.

The CDR3 is CASSRGPNAEAFF. CDR3 coding DNA: TGTGCCAGCAGCCGGGGACCTAACGCTGAAGCTTTCTTT. The chain carries TRBV7-6 and TRBJ1-1; weak D call: TRBD1 (5 bases). Trimming pared 5 bases from V and 6 bases from J, leaving 13 bases between. The CDR3 runs to 13 residues. Germline-derived CDR1 and CDR2 are SGHVS and FNYEAQ.

This clonotype was detected ten times or more. The J gene is TRBJ2-5, the V gene TRBV7-9, with 7 bases identical to TRBD2. Germline V gene data show CDR1 as SEHNR and CDR2 as FQNEAQ (reference sequence). This CDR3 has 16 residues. The J segment lost 5 bases and the V segment lost 1 base, leaving 10 bases of the junction unmatched. The CDR3 reads CASSLVSRTSLETQYF. The CDR3 region has the DNA TGTGCCAGCAGCTTAGTCTCAAGGACTAGTCTGGAGACCCAGTACTTC.

This clonotype occurred many times. The rearrangement joins TRBV4-3 to TRBJ1-2, with a tentative D call TRBD1 (5 bases). The length of the CDR3 is 16 residues. Germline loops: CDR1 LGHNA, CDR2 YSLEER. V was cut by 1 base and J by 8 bases, with 20 bases left in between. DNA for the CDR3: TGCGCCAGCAGCCAAGTGAGAGGGGTCGGCCGTAGCGGCTACACCTTC. Its translation: CASSQVRGVGRSGYTF.

This clonotype was counted a few times. In nucleotides, the CDR3 is TGTGCCAGCAGTTCCGGGGGGGCCAAAAACATTCAGTACTTC. Its protein product is CASSSGGAKNIQYF. The V call is TRBV12-3 or TRBV12-4, the J call TRBJ2-4, with 7 bases that match TRBD2. The length of the CDR3 is 14 residues. With 4 bases clipped from V and 1 base from J, the junction kept 1 base outside the gene matches.

This sequence joins TRBV27 and TRBJ2-2, with D possibly being TRBD1 (7 bases). Germline-derived CDR1 and CDR2 are MNHEY and SMNVEV (reference sequence). The V and J ends lost 2 bases and 6 bases respectively, with 13 bases between them. CDR3 length: 15 residues. The CDR3 DNA reads as TGTGCCAGCAGTTTAAGTGCAGGGGGGCCCGGGGAGCTGTTTTTT. It is translated as CASSLSAGGPGELFF.

The V and J genes are TRBV7-3 and TRBJ1-1, with D possibly being TRBD1 (6 bases). From germline, CDR1 is SGHTA and CDR2 FQGTGA. CDR3 length: 17 amino acids. V lost 5 bases and J lost 3, with 22 bases in between. The CDR3 reads CASSLFSVSGVDTEAFF. DNA for the CDR3: TGTGCCAGCAGCCTTTTTTCGGTGTCAGGGGTAGACACTGAAGCTTTCTTT.

The genes are TRBV19 and TRBJ2-6, with D maybe TRBD2 (5 bases). This CDR3 region has 14 residues. The V end lost 7 bases, the J end lost 0 bases, and 7 bases lay between the germline ends. Germline-derived CDR1 and CDR2 are LNHDA and SQIVND (reference sequence). The CDR3 reads CASIGSSGANVLTF. CDR3 sequence (DNA): TGTGCCAGTATAGGGAGCTCTGGGGCCAACGTCCTGACTTTC.

V usage is TRBV29-1 and J usage is TRBJ2-7; 10 bases match TRBD2. Per germline, CDR1 SQVTM and CDR2 ANQGSEA. The V segment lost 1 base and the J segment 3 bases; nucleotides outside the gene matches: 3. The CDR3 extends over 14 amino acids. The CDR3 loop reads CSVEGLAGVYEQYF. The CDR3, as DNA: TGCAGCGTTGAAGGACTAGCGGGCGTCTACGAGCAGTACTTC.

This clonotype was recorded at least ten times. The gene calls are TRBV7-8 and TRBJ2-1, with TRBD2 matching over 9 bases. Germline assignment: CDR1 SGHVS and CDR2 FQNEAQ. With 2 bases clipped from V and 6 bases from J, the junction kept 20 bases outside the gene matches. This CDR3 spans 20 amino acids. CDR3 region: CASSLSRGTSSRGGTNEQFF. The CDR3 region has the DNA TGTGCCAGCAGCTTAAGTCGAGGGACTAGCTCAAGAGGGGGTACCAATGAGCAGTTCTTC. Complete variable domain (other parts from reference TRBV7-8 and TRBJ2-1): GAGVSQSPRYKVAKRGQDVALRCDPISGHVSLFWYQQALGQGPEFLTYFQNEAQLDKSGLPSDRFFAERPEGSVSTLKIQRTQQEDSAVYLCASSLSRGTSSRGGTNEQFFGPGTRLTVL.

This clonotype was recorded once. The chain employs TRBV27 and TRBJ1-1; D is unresolved. The CDR3 extends over 16 amino acids. Germline V gene lookup returns CDR1 MNHEY and CDR2 SMNVEV (reference sequence). Trimming removed 3 bases at V and 0 bases at J, with 14 bases between. CDR3 region: CASSFDIGALNTEAFF. CDR3 nucleotide sequence: TGTGCCAGCAGTTTCGATATCGGCGCACTGAACACTGAAGCTTTCTTT.